A single T cell receptor (beta chain) is shown here with its context. Antigen: not known. The data were obtained in a study of a mutant IDH1 vaccine in newly diagnosed glioma. Overall study context: Vaccination began 4-6 weeks post radiotherapy alone, or with temozolomide cycles. General study findings and limits: Among patients, 80% to 95% showed immune responses induced by the vaccine.

Germline-derived CDR1 and CDR2 are DFQATT and SNEGSKA (reference sequence). This CDR3 region has 10 residues. Between the trimmed V and J ends, which lost 6 bases and 4 bases, there was a span of 4 bases. Only in-frame clones appear in the TCRdb table, and some are missing; sequencing was by immunoSEQ multiplex PCR. This table has about 38,000 clones, around 78% appearing once. Stated time point: week 5, during vaccination. Each dose of the vaccine consisted of 300 ug of mutant IDH1 20-mer peptide, with topical imiquimod. This sequence was found in a man in his forties with glioma. The V and J genes are TRBV20-1 and TRBJ1-5, with D unresolved. The material was PBMCs, obtained from a glioma patient whose treatment included an IDH1 peptide vaccine. The CDR3 spells CSAANQPQHF. Written as DNA, the CDR3 is TGCAGTGCCGCTAATCAGCCCCAGCATTTT.